This T cell receptor beta chain originates from a study of response to subunit inactivated influenza vaccine. Germline CDR1 DFQATT, CDR2 SNEGSKA (reference sequence). V lost 6 bases and J lost 4; bases outside the gene matches: 10. This CDR3 contains 17 residues. This clonotype was counted only a few times. Its antigen is not identified. General study findings and limits: It was the authors' suggestion that each seasonal influenza vaccination recruits few new T cells.

TCRdb called the RT-PCR reads again in MiXCR, with one record for every CDR3 protein. The top ten hold roughly a tenth of the sample, which has around 540,000 distinct CDR3 sequences, 10% to 15% seen once. The specimen was PBMCs from blood, collected on the day of vaccination. The gene calls are TRBV20-1 and TRBJ2-1, with TRBD2 matching over 15 bases. This TCR was sampled from a man between 50 and 59 years old who received an inactivated influenza vaccine. CDR3 loop: CSARPLGLAGGYNEQFF. DNA of the CDR3: TGCAGTGCCAGACCATTAGGACTAGCGGGAGGGTACAATGAGCAGTTCTTC.